This T cell receptor beta chain was captured by sequencing in a study of blood T cell repertoires in COVID-19. The overall study: Samples of COVID-19 (acute and convalescent) were obtained from the United States, Italy and Spain. Sources were T cells, B-cell-depleted T cells, or PBMCs; the material itself was cDNA or gDNA.

Germline lookup yields CDR1 SGHRS and CDR2 YFSETQ. This CDR3 contains 13 residues. J gave up 8 bases and V 6 bases, and 10 bases lay outside the gene matches. Original processing methods: Amplifying reference gene primers gave estimates of nucleated cell counts. Sequencing used immunoSEQ multiplex PCR; TCRdb keeps in-frame clones, though not all of them. V and J calls and clone size come straight from that table; D and trimming were deduced from the DNA. The sample lists about 330,000 clones; around nine tenths were seen once. The specimen sequenced was PBMCs or T cells enriched from blood (not recorded which). This chain joins TRBV5-1 and TRBJ1-2, with 7 positions matching TRBD1. This receptor was taken from a man aged 30 to 45 who had recovered from COVID-19. CDR3 sequence reads: CASTPSGGGGYTF. In DNA form, the CDR3 reads TGCGCCAGCACCCCCTCGGGAGGGGGCGGCTACACCTTC.